These 24 T cell receptor beta chains originate from one sample sequenced in a study of T cells in Graves' hyperthyroidism and ophthalmopathy. TCR beta CDR3 regions were amplified from RNA. First-round RT-PCR with HTBI primers amplified the TCR CDR3 region. MiXCR, applied by TCRdb to the multiplex PCR reads, yields one record per CDR3 protein. The data show roughly 200,000 distinct CDR3 sequences, approximately 20% seen once. Material: blood. Source of these receptors: a man aged 35 to 55 with Graves' hyperthyroidism.

This clonotype came up many times. V and J are TRBV20-1 and TRBJ1-3; D remains ambiguous. There are 14 residues in the CDR3. Looked up from germline, CDR1 is DFQATT and CDR2 is SNEGSKA (reference sequence). The ends were cut back, 6 bases at V and 0 bases at J, with 12 bases in the middle. DNA for the CDR3: TGCAGTGCAGAGACGGCAAGCTCTGGAAACACCATATATTTT. Translated: CSAETASSGNTIYF.

The rearrangement joins TRBV4-3 to TRBJ2-2; TRBD2 aligns across 9 bases. Germline CDR1 and CDR2: LGHNA and YSLEER. Germline trimming cut 2 bases from V and 6 bases from J; bases unmatched to any gene: 4. There are 15 residues in the CDR3. The CDR3 DNA reads as TGCGCCAGCAGCCAACGCGGGGGGGCCTCCGGGGAGCTGTTTTTT. It is translated as CASSQRGGASGELFF.

This clonotype was counted many times. The chain links TRBV11-2 to TRBJ1-1, with 11 bases fitting TRBD1. Per germline, CDR1 SGHAT and CDR2 FQNNGV. The CDR3 runs 14 residues. V lost 3 bases and J lost 11; bases outside the gene matches: 8. The CDR3: CASSLGQGDFVAFF. The CDR3, as DNA: TGTGCCAGCAGCTTGGGACAGGGGGATTTTGTGGCTTTCTTT.

This clonotype was observed a handful of times. V usage is TRBV27 and J usage is TRBJ1-1; the D is unclear. The germline V and J ends were trimmed by 2 bases and 1 base, with 8 bases remaining between them. The germline V gene encodes CDR1 MNHEY and CDR2 SMNVEV (reference sequence). The CDR3 consists of 14 residues. The CDR3 sequence: CASSLRFQNTEAFF. The CDR3, as DNA: TGTGCCAGCAGTTTAAGGTTCCAGAACACTGAAGCTTTCTTT.

This clonotype was detected only once. The chain employs TRBV6-2 or TRBV6-3 and TRBJ1-2; TRBD1 matches 7 bases. This CDR3 comprises 14 residues. The germline CDR1 and CDR2 sequences are MNHEY and SVGEGT. V was pared by 2 bases and J by 6 bases, with 6 bases of the junction left unmatched. The CDR3 sequence is CASSYPDRANGYTF. The CDR3 coding sequence is TGTGCCAGCAGTTACCCTGACAGGGCGAATGGCTACACCTTC.

A word on this clonotype: At one of its ends the junction is not consistent with the germline gene, which may arise from a read error. This sequence joins TRBV6-2 or TRBV6-3 and TRBJ2-3, with 9 bases identical to TRBD2. Germline CDR1 reads MNHEY; CDR2 reads SVGEGT. There are 15 residues in the CDR3. This chain's CDR3 is CASSGRGGGADTQYF. The CDR3 DNA follows: TGTGCCAGCAGTGGCCGCGGCGGGGGGGCAGATACGCAGTACTTT.

This chain connects TRBV2 to TRBJ2-7; perhaps TRBD2 as D (5 bases). Looked up from germline, CDR1 is SNHLY and CDR2 is FYNNEI. Trimming pared 6 bases from V and 7 bases from J, leaving 19 bases between. This CDR3 is built from 14 residues. The DNA of the CDR3 is TGTGCCAGCAGCAACCCACGGACTCCGGCTGAGCAGTACTTC. Its translation: CASSNPRTPAEQYF.

The V and J genes are TRBV4-2 and TRBJ2-7; weak D call: TRBD2 (5 bases). The CDR3 spans 14 residues. Germline-derived CDR1 and CDR2 are LGHNA and YNFKEQ. With 1 base removed from V and 3 bases from J, the gap between germline ends came to 10 bases. CDR3 amino acids: CASSQGLPYYEQYF. For the CDR3, the DNA is TGTGCCAGCAGCCAAGGACTACCGTACTACGAGCAGTACTTC.

In this sample, this clonotype turned up many times. The V gene is TRBV9, the J gene TRBJ2-3; maybe TRBD2 (7 bases). Germline-derived CDR1 and CDR2 are SGDLS and YYNGEE. The CDR3 is made up of 16 amino acids. Deletions cut 0 bases from V and 2 bases from J, with 13 bases between. CDR3 sequence: CASSVGLGGHTDTQYF. In nucleotides, the CDR3 is TGTGCCAGCAGCGTAGGATTGGGGGGGCACACAGATACGCAGTATTTT.

This clonotype was counted many times. V usage is TRBV20-1 and J usage is TRBJ1-5, with D unclear. The CDR3 has 12 amino acids. Germline V CDR1 and CDR2: DFQATT, SNEGSKA (reference sequence). Deletions cut 6 bases from V and 5 bases from J, with 11 bases between. The CDR3 sequence: CSADTSDQPQHF. The CDR3 bases are TGCAGTGCCGACACCAGTGATCAGCCCCAGCATTTT.

This clonotype was found many times. CDR3 amino acids: CSGSGRGSNQPQHF. CDR3 bases: TGCAGCGGAAGTGGCAGGGGGAGCAATCAGCCCCAGCATTTT. This chain joins TRBV20-1 and TRBJ1-5, with 7 bases fitting TRBD1. Germline assignment: CDR1 DFQATT and CDR2 SNEGSKA (reference sequence). The CDR3 consists of 14 residues.

This clonotype was counted a few times. The chain combines TRBV29-1 with TRBJ2-7; tentative D call: TRBD1 (6 bases). The CDR3 has 12 amino acids. CDR1 is SQVTM and CDR2 is ANQGSEA in the germline V gene. V lost 7 bases and J 0 bases, leaving 10 bases between the germline ends. The CDR3 DNA reads TGCAGCGCCACAGGGTCCTCCTACGAGCAGTACTTC. This translates into CSATGSSYEQYF.

The chain joins TRBV7-6 to TRBJ2-7; D is uncertain. Germline CDR1 is SGHVS and CDR2 is FNYEAQ. The CDR3 runs 14 residues. The V end lost 3 bases, the J end lost 7 bases, and 16 bases lay between the germline ends. The DNA of the CDR3 is TGTGCCAGCAGCTTTCGGCAGGATTCTGTGGAGCAGTACTTC. Translating it yields CASSFRQDSVEQYF.

This clonotype was seen many times. The chain recombines TRBV4-3 with TRBJ2-3, with D maybe TRBD2 (6 bases). The CDR3 contains 16 residues. Deletions cut 0 bases from V and 0 bases from J, with 10 bases between. The V gene's germline CDR1 is LGHNA and CDR2 YSLEER. The CDR3 loop reads CASSQDAGTSTDTQYF. DNA of the CDR3: TGCGCCAGCAGCCAAGATGCCGGGACTAGCACAGATACGCAGTATTTT.

This clonotype was seen repeatedly, ten times or more. The chain uses TRBV6-2 or TRBV6-3 and TRBJ2-1, with a possible D match to TRBD1 (8 bases). This CDR3 is 12 amino acids long. V was pared by 6 bases and J by 7 bases, with 10 bases between. Looked up from germline, CDR1 is MNHEY and CDR2 is SVGEGT. This CDR3 reads CASRQGGNEQFF. In DNA form, the CDR3 reads TGTGCCAGCAGACAGGGGGGGAATGAGCAGTTCTTC.

J is TRBJ2-1 and V is TRBV6-1, with 11 bases aligning to TRBD1. V trimming: 5 bases; J trimming: 4 bases; junction bases outside the gene matches: 4. The germline V gene encodes CDR1 MNHNS and CDR2 SASEGT. The CDR3 is made up of 15 amino acids. CDR3 residues: CASSSGTGGYNEQFF. CDR3 in DNA: TGTGCCAGCAGTTCCGGGACAGGGGGATACAATGAGCAGTTCTTC.

This chain connects TRBV9 to TRBJ1-2; D remains ambiguous. V was cut by 0 bases and J by 2 bases, with 8 bases left in between. Germline V CDR1 and CDR2: SGDLS, YYNGEE. The CDR3 loop spans 14 amino acids. CDR3 sequence: CASSVDSFNYGYTF. CDR3 sequence (DNA): TGTGCCAGCAGCGTAGACAGTTTCAACTATGGCTACACCTTC.

At least ten counts were recorded for this clonotype. The chain couples TRBV19 to TRBJ2-2; the D gene is possibly TRBD1 (5 bases). The CDR3 has 14 amino acids. Germline CDR1 and CDR2: LNHDA and SQIVND (reference sequence). Trimming shortened V by 3 bases and J by 5 bases, and 10 bases separated the two germline ends. CDR3 nucleotide sequence: TGTGCCAGTAGTATCGGACATCAAACCGGGGAGCTGTTTTTT. Its protein product is CASSIGHQTGELFF.

The V call is TRBV5-4, the J call TRBJ1-6; 7 bases are a match to TRBD1. This CDR3 contains 14 residues. After removal of 4 bases from V and 7 bases from J, the junction contained 5 bases not matched to a gene. The germline CDR1 and CDR2 sequences are SGHNT and YYREEE (reference sequence). The CDR3 DNA follows: TGTGCCAGCAGCACCGGGACAGCCAATTCACCCCTCCACTTT. Its translation: CASSTGTANSPLHF.

This clonotype was recorded at least ten times. This chain connects TRBV7-8 to TRBJ2-7, with D uncertain. Germline assignment: CDR1 SGHVS and CDR2 FQNEAQ. Trimming removed 4 bases at V and 4 bases at J, with 8 bases between. The CDR3 has 12 residues. The CDR3 bases are TGTGCCAGCAGCTACCCCATGTACGAGCAGTACTTC. It specifies CASSYPMYEQYF.

The V and J genes are TRBV20-1 and TRBJ1-1; 8 bases line up with TRBD1. Germline V gives CDR1 DFQATT, CDR2 SNEGSKA (reference sequence). The CDR3 runs to 14 residues. V lost 2 bases to trimming and J lost 7 bases; unmatched junction nucleotides: 9. CDR3 DNA: TGCAGTGCTAGATCGCCCAGGGGGCGTGATGAAGCTTTCTTT. Translation: CSARSPRGRDEAFF.

The CDR3 DNA is TGTGCCAGCAACCTAGCGGGGGGCTATGAGCAGTTCTTC. Encoded protein: CASNLAGGYEQFF. The chain is built from TRBV7-2 and TRBJ2-1; 11 bases align to TRBD2. J was trimmed by 8 bases and V by 7 bases; bases with no gene match: 4. Germline CDR1 is SGHTA and CDR2 is FQGNSA. The CDR3 length is 13 residues. The full variable domain, completed using reference TRBV7-2 and TRBJ2-1, is GAGVSQSPSNKVTEKGKDVELRCDPISGHTALYWYRQSLGQGLEFLIYFQGNSAPDKSGLPSDRFSAERTGGSVSTLTIQRTQQEDSAVYLCASNLAGGYEQFFGPGTRLTVL.

J is TRBJ1-5 and V is TRBV19, with D tentatively TRBD1 (6 bases). Germline V gene data show CDR1 as LNHDA and CDR2 as SQIVND (reference sequence). Between the trimmed V and J ends, which lost 3 bases and 3 bases, there was a span of 15 bases. This CDR3 has 16 amino acids. The CDR3 is CASSIVEGGFNQPQHF. The CDR3 DNA reads TGTGCCAGTAGTATTGTGGAGGGGGGTTTCAATCAGCCCCAGCATTTT. Using reference TRBV19 and TRBJ1-5 for the parts outside the CDR3, the full variable domain is DGGITQSPKYLFRKEGQNVTLSCEQNLNHDAMYWYRQDPGQGLRLIYYSQIVNDFQKGDIAEGYSVSREKKESFPLTVTSAQKNPTAFYLCASSIVEGGFNQPQHFGDGTRLSIL.

This clonotype occurred many times. The chain has TRBV28 and TRBJ2-3, with TRBD2 identical over 11 bases. With 2 bases clipped from V and 4 bases from J, the junction kept 14 bases outside the gene matches. The CDR3 covers 19 residues. The germline V gene encodes CDR1 MDHEN and CDR2 SYDVKM. This chain's CDR3 is CASSLALAASGGSADTQYF. CDR3 bases: TGTGCCAGCAGTTTAGCCCTAGCGGCTAGCGGGGGGAGCGCAGATACGCAGTATTTT.